Listed here are 29 T cell receptor beta chains from one sample, sequenced in a study of PD-L1 blockade in urothelial cancer. The method was immunoSEQ multiplex PCR; TCRdb's version includes in-frame clones alone and lacks a portion of them. This sample has about 39,000 clones, with roughly 89% found just once. The sequencing here drew on PBMCs, taken around atezolizumab (anti-PD-L1) treatment. The origin of the receptors is a man aged 60 to 75 with urothelial cancer.

The genes are TRBV13 and TRBJ2-1, with 10 bases identical to TRBD2. The germline CDR1 and CDR2 sequences are PRHDT and FYEKMQ (reference sequence). Trimming removed 3 bases from V and 7 bases from J; junction bases left unmatched: 3. The CDR3 runs to 14 residues. The CDR3 sequence: CASSFSGRANEQFF. DNA for the CDR3: TGTGCCAGCAGCTTCAGCGGGAGGGCTAATGAGCAGTTCTTC.

The rearrangement joins TRBV15 to TRBJ2-7; no reliable D call. Trimming removed 0 bases from V and 2 bases from J, with 14 bases in between. The CDR3 has 16 amino acids. CDR1 is LNHNV, CDR2 YYDKDF, per germline (reference sequence). Written as DNA, the CDR3 is TGTGCCACCAGCAGAGATTCCGGGTTCCCTCCCTACGAGCAGTACTTC. Amino acids: CATSRDSGFPPYEQYF.

The genes are TRBV10-3 and TRBJ2-1; TRBD1 matches 8 bases. The length of the CDR3 is 14 residues. The trim removed 8 bases at V and 5 bases at J, leaving 8 bases unmatched. The V gene's germline CDR1 is ENHRY and CDR2 SYGVKD. CDR3 region: CAIGQGAVDNEQFF. The CDR3 DNA sequence: TGTGCCATCGGTCAGGGGGCGGTCGACAATGAGCAGTTCTTC.

This chain connects TRBV7-2 to TRBJ2-3; 11 positions match TRBD2. V shed 3 bases and J 2 bases; nucleotides not matched to a gene: 4. Germline-derived CDR1 and CDR2 are SGHTA and FQGNSA. CDR3 length equals 16 residues. This CDR3 is CASSFSGGANTDTQYF. The CDR3 DNA reads TGTGCCAGCAGCTTTAGCGGGGGGGCCAACACAGATACGCAGTATTTT.

The rearrangement uses TRBV9 and TRBJ2-2, with a weak D call TRBD2 (6 bases). Germline CDR1 SGDLS, CDR2 YYNGEE. The CDR3 spans 15 residues. Trimming pared 2 bases from V and 4 bases from J, leaving 12 bases between. Here the CDR3 reads CASSVGGSGTGELFF. The CDR3 DNA reads as TGTGCCAGCAGCGTGGGGGGTAGCGGCACCGGGGAGCTGTTTTTT.

The chain combines TRBV11-2 with TRBJ2-1; 14 bases fit TRBD2. Looked up from germline, CDR1 is SGHAT and CDR2 is FQNNGV. This CDR3 has 15 residues. With V trimmed by 5 bases and J by 8 bases, 5 bases remained unmatched. CDR3 coding DNA: TGTGCCAGCAGCCTAGGGACTAGCGGGAGCGATGAGCAGTTCTTC. It is translated as CASSLGTSGSDEQFF.

The chain carries TRBV29-1 and TRBJ2-7; no clear D gene. Per the germline V gene, CDR1 is SQVTM and CDR2 is ANQGSEA. This CDR3 has 12 amino acids. V was pared by 2 bases and J by 8 bases, with 13 bases between. In DNA, the CDR3 is TGCAGCGTTGAAACAAACGCCTCCAAGCAGTACTTC. This translates into CSVETNASKQYF.

The CDR3 region has the DNA TGTGCCAGCAGCCGGGACAGGGGGCCCGATACGCAGTATTTT. Protein sequence: CASSRDRGPDTQYF. The gene calls are TRBV6-5 and TRBJ2-3; 12 nucleotides align to TRBD1. Per germline, CDR1 MNHEY and CDR2 SVGAGI. Trimming took 6 bases from V and 6 from J; bases not matched to a gene: 4. The CDR3 is 14 amino acids.

The table lists this clone with a count of one. The chain links TRBV28 to TRBJ1-2; no clear D gene. There are 14 residues in the CDR3. CDR1 is MDHEN and CDR2 is SYDVKM in the germline V gene. The V end lost 2 bases, the J end lost 1 base, and 8 bases lay between the germline ends. CDR3 nucleotides: TGTGCCAGCAGTTTAAGTCCGGGTAACTATGGCTACACCTTC. As protein: CASSLSPGNYGYTF.

The chain links TRBV2 to TRBJ1-2, with 7 bases lining up with TRBD1. This CDR3 contains 14 residues. The germline CDR1 and CDR2 sequences are SNHLY and FYNNEI. The ends lost 7 bases at V and 1 base at J; junction bases unmatched: 6. As DNA, the CDR3 is TGTGCCAGCACCCGGGACAGTCGTAACTATGGCTACACCTTC. Translated, it gives CASTRDSRNYGYTF. The full variable domain, rest sourced from reference TRBV2 and TRBJ1-2, is EPEVTQTPSHQVTQMGQEVILRCVPISNHLYFYWYRQILGQKVEFLVSFYNNEISEKSEIFDDQFSVERPDGSNFTLKIRSTKLEDSAMYFCASTRDSRNYGYTFGSGTRLTVV.

V usage is TRBV28 and J usage is TRBJ2-7, with a weak D call TRBD2 (7 bases). Germline CDR1 MDHEN, CDR2 SYDVKM. V was pared by 7 bases and J by 4 bases, with 11 bases between. CDR3 length equals 12 residues. The DNA for the CDR3 is TGTGCCAGCATGGGGGGGCGGTACGAGCAGTACTTC. This translates into CASMGGRYEQYF.

This CDR3 reads CSVALPYSNYGYTF. CDR3 coding DNA: TGCAGCGTTGCCCTCCCTTATTCTAACTATGGCTACACCTTC. The chain couples TRBV29-1 to TRBJ1-2; no definite D call. CDR3 length: 14 residues. The V end lost 4 bases, the J end lost 0 bases, and 12 bases lay between the germline ends. CDR1 SQVTM and CDR2 ANQGSEA come from the germline V gene.

The gene calls are TRBV28 and TRBJ2-1; D uncertain. V gave up 4 bases and J gave up 5 bases, with 15 bases separating them. Germline-derived CDR1 and CDR2 are MDHEN and SYDVKM. CDR3 length: 15 amino acids. CDR3 nucleotide sequence: TGTGCCAGCAGTTCAGAAAGTTTTGGGCACAATGAGCAGTTCTTC. As protein: CASSSESFGHNEQFF.

The V and J genes are TRBV21-1 and TRBJ1-5; TRBD1, as called in the table, went unchecked against the DNA. TRBV21-1 is a listed pseudogene. The CDR3 sequence is 13 residues long. In DNA form, the CDR3 reads TGTGCCAGCAGCTCTCAGGGTTTTCAGCCCCAGCATTTT. This encodes CASSSQGFQPQHF.

The chain uses TRBV6-4 and TRBJ2-5, with D perhaps TRBD2 (6 bases). V dropped 6 bases and J dropped 5 bases, with 19 bases sitting between them. The CDR3 is 15 amino acids. Looked up from germline, CDR1 is MRHNA and CDR2 is SNTAGT. CDR3 nucleotides: TGTGCCAGCAGGCGGGACCTAACGGTCGGGGAGACCCAGTACTTC. It translates to CASRRDLTVGETQYF.

The sample holds a few counts of this clone. The chain joins TRBV5-1 to TRBJ1-3; D is uncertain. The CDR3 runs 14 residues. V shed 0 bases and J shed 0 bases, with 4 bases lying between them. The germline V gene has CDR1 SGHRS and CDR2 YFSETQ. In DNA, the CDR3 is TGCGCCAGCAGCTTGGGAGACTCTGGAAACACCATATATTTT. Amino acid sequence: CASSLGDSGNTIYF.

This chain links TRBV6-5 with TRBJ2-7; no definite D call. The length of the CDR3 is 14 residues. Looked up from germline, CDR1 is MNHEY and CDR2 is SVGAGI. V lost 0 bases and J lost 0, with 6 bases in between. The CDR3 nucleotides are TGTGCCAGCAGTTACTCCCGGAGCTCCTACGAGCAGTACTTC. It yields the protein CASSYSRSSYEQYF.

This clone was counted a few times. The chain recombines TRBV2 with TRBJ1-2; 7 bases are shared with TRBD1. Germline CDR1 and CDR2: SNHLY and FYNNEI. Trimming at V came to 6 bases and at J to 4 bases, leaving 5 bases not matched to a gene. The CDR3 totals 13 residues. The CDR3 nucleotides are TGTGCCAGCAGCCCGAGGGACAGCTATGGCTACACCTTC. It yields the protein CASSPRDSYGYTF.

The chain employs TRBV4-2 and TRBJ1-2; D ambiguous. The germline V gene encodes CDR1 LGHNA and CDR2 YNFKEQ. This CDR3 region has 12 residues. V was pared by 5 bases and J by 8 bases, with 12 bases between. The CDR3 spells CASSTSSSGYTF. As DNA, the CDR3 is TGTGCCAGCAGCACCTCGTCAAGCGGCTACACCTTC.

V is TRBV5-5 and J is TRBJ1-3; 9 positions match TRBD1. This CDR3 has 17 residues. Germline-derived CDR1 and CDR2 are SGHKS and YYEKEE (reference sequence). With V trimmed by 3 bases and J by 4 bases, 11 bases remained unmatched. DNA for the CDR3: TGTGCCAGCAGCTCCCTGGGACAGGGACCCCTCGGAAACACCATATATTTT. Translated: CASSSLGQGPLGNTIYF. The full variable domain, its missing parts supplied by reference TRBV5-5 and TRBJ1-3, is DAGVTQSPTHLIKTRGQQVTLRCSPISGHKSVSWYQQVLGQGPQFIFQYYEKEERGRGNFPDRFSARQFPNYSSELNVNALLLGDSALYLCASSSLGQGPLGNTIYFGEGSWLTVV.

The J gene is TRBJ2-7, the V gene TRBV2; D is unresolved. V shed 4 bases and J shed 2 bases, with 6 bases lying between them. The CDR3 covers 12 residues. Germline CDR1 and CDR2: SNHLY and FYNNEI. The CDR3 loop is CASSGVAYEQYF. The CDR3 DNA sequence: TGTGCCAGCAGTGGAGTGGCCTACGAGCAGTACTTC.

The V gene is TRBV11-2, the J gene TRBJ2-7; TRBD1 matches at 9 bases. The CDR3 consists of 13 residues. J was trimmed by 5 bases and V by 8 bases; bases with no gene match: 7. CDR1 and CDR2 (germline): SGHAT, FQNNGV. The CDR3 sequence: CASSGTGYHEQYF. The CDR3 DNA reads as TGTGCCAGCTCGGGGACAGGGTATCACGAGCAGTACTTC. Filled out from reference TRBV11-2 and TRBJ2-7, the complete variable domain reads EAGVAQSPRYKIIEKRQSVAFWCNPISGHATLYWYQQILGQGPKLLIQFQNNGVVDDSQLPKDRFSAERLKGVDSTLKIQPAKLEDSAVYLCASSGTGYHEQYFGPGTRLTVT.

J is TRBJ1-1 and V is TRBV9, with D possibly matching TRBD1 (5 bases). Germline V gene lookup returns CDR1 SGDLS and CDR2 YYNGEE. V was cut by 0 bases and J by 1 base, with 13 bases left in between. The CDR3 length is 16 residues. The CDR3 sequence: CASSVAPWGGNTEAFF. The CDR3 region has the DNA TGTGCCAGCAGCGTAGCCCCCTGGGGGGGGAACACTGAAGCTTTCTTT.

The chain employs TRBV28 and TRBJ1-2; no firm D call. The CDR3 runs 13 residues. The ends were cut back, 3 bases at V and 8 bases at J, with 13 bases in the middle. Germline lookup yields CDR1 MDHEN and CDR2 SYDVKM. CDR3 residues: CASSLEEGRGYTF. The CDR3 coding sequence is TGTGCCAGCAGTTTGGAGGAGGGTCGCGGCTACACCTTC.

The J gene is TRBJ2-7, the V gene TRBV7-2; 7 positions match TRBD2. Germline-derived CDR1 and CDR2 are SGHTA and FQGNSA. CDR3 length: 14 residues. The V and J ends lost 7 bases and 5 bases, in that order; junction bases with no gene match: 11. CDR3 sequence reads: CASNTRGSRHEQYF. CDR3 DNA sequence: TGTGCCAGCAATACGCGGGGGTCCCGCCACGAGCAGTACTTC.

Only one count was recorded for this clone. The chain links TRBV18 to TRBJ1-2; the match to TRBD1 covers 7 bases. Germline trimming cut 5 bases from V and 6 bases from J; bases unmatched to any gene: 3. Germline CDR1 is KGHSH and CDR2 is LQKENI. The CDR3 is 12 amino acids. In DNA form, the CDR3 reads TGTGCCAGCTCAGACAGGGCGAATGGCTACACCTTC. This gives the protein CASSDRANGYTF.

The chain combines TRBV5-1 with TRBJ2-3; D is possibly TRBD2 (6 bases). Germline V gene data show CDR1 as SGHRS and CDR2 as YFSETQ. The CDR3 totals 16 residues. V lost 4 bases and J lost 6, with 21 bases in between. The CDR3 protein is CASSPGQDGGVDTQYF. The CDR3 bases are TGCGCCAGCAGCCCCGGGCAGGACGGGGGAGTGGATACGCAGTATTTT. Supplemented by reference TRBV5-1 and TRBJ2-3, the full variable domain reads KAGVTQTPRYLIKTRGQQVTLSCSPISGHRSVSWYQQTPGQGLQFLFEYFSETQRNKGNFPGRFSGRQFSNSRSEMNVSTLELGDSALYLCASSPGQDGGVDTQYFGPGTRLTVL.

V usage is TRBV5-6 and J usage is TRBJ2-2, with TRBD2 as a possible D gene (6 bases). This CDR3 comprises 15 residues. The germline gives CDR1 SGHDT, CDR2 YYEEEE. Trimming removed 0 bases from V and 3 bases from J, with 9 bases in between. The CDR3 region has the DNA TGTGCCAGCAGCTTGGGACTAGGGTACACCGGGGAGCTGTTTTTT. Residues: CASSLGLGYTGELFF.

The chain links TRBV28 to TRBJ1-4; a possible D gene is TRBD1 (5 bases). The CDR3 contains 14 residues. In germline, CDR1 is MDHEN, CDR2 SYDVKM. Trimming stripped 7 bases from V and 6 bases from J, with 15 bases between. Written as DNA, the CDR3 is TGTGCCAGCAAACCTCCAGGGTCGGATGAAAAACTGTTTTTT. The encoded protein is CASKPPGSDEKLFF.